This TCR beta chain derives from a study of post-analysis software for immune sequencing data. Whole-study results and caveats: Co-batched samples clustered tightly together by F measure. Among five TRBV segments more frequent in patients than controls were TRBV5-6, TRBV5-1 and TRBV20-1. Normalized Chao1 diversity was significantly lower in multiple sclerosis patients than in controls.

Germline V CDR1 and CDR2: SGHDN, FVKESK. Trimming cost V 2 bases and J 10 bases, with 11 bases left between them. The length of the CDR3 is 12 residues. Unique molecular identifiers were built into the TCR beta cDNA libraries. T cells, roughly 0.9 to 11 million of them, yielded some 500,000 cDNA molecules. TCRdb independently ran MiXCR on the PCR reads; one entry per CDR3 protein. This sample has about 540,000 distinct CDR3 sequences; around 36% occur once, and the top ten carry around 6%. A remark on this clonotype: Its specificity is unknown.

The TCR comes from a girl younger than 18 with multiple sclerosis. The sample taken for sequencing was blood. This chain connects TRBV14 to TRBJ1-2; D is possibly TRBD1 (6 bases). CDR3 region: CASSQQQGLYTF. The CDR3 bases are TGTGCCAGCAGCCAACAACAGGGACTCTACACCTTC.